The 7 T cell receptor beta chains reported below all come from one sample, sequenced in a study of regulatory T cells in long-lasting Graves disease. Time point in this sample: persistent/refractory GD, antithyroid drugs over 5 years with positive TRAb. Preparation of the TCR library used RNA extracted from PBMCs. CDR3-region Arm-PCR and iRepertoire HTBI primers produced the TCR beta libraries. Via MiXCR, TCRdb re-called the multiplex PCR reads, giving one row per CDR3 protein. This table holds a few hundred thousand distinct CDR3 sequences, roughly a quarter found once. The material sequenced was peripheral blood mononuclear cells (PBMCs), taken when the disease was refractory, from a patient treated with antithyroid drugs. Receptors were obtained from a female donor with Graves disease.

The J gene is TRBJ2-7, the V gene TRBV6-2 or TRBV6-3; D might be TRBD1 (5 bases). The germline V and J ends were trimmed by 6 bases and 3 bases, with 18 bases remaining between them. There are 15 residues in the CDR3. Germline lookup yields CDR1 MNHEY and CDR2 SVGEGT. The CDR3 region has the DNA TGTGCCAGCAGCCTGCATCTGGGGCAGGGCTACGAGCAGTACTTC. Translated: CASSLHLGQGYEQYF.

This clonotype was observed many times. The J gene is TRBJ1-2, the V gene TRBV2; D is possibly TRBD1 (6 bases). The germline V gene has CDR1 SNHLY and CDR2 FYNNEI. The CDR3 has 14 residues. V dropped 8 bases and J dropped 3 bases, with 16 bases sitting between them. CDR3 sequence: CASLLGGQDYGYTF. CDR3 coding DNA: TGTGCCAGCCTCCTGGGGGGGCAGGACTATGGCTACACCTTC.

The chain is built from TRBV15 and TRBJ1-5; D not resolved. Germline V CDR1 and CDR2: LNHNV, YYDKDF (reference sequence). The CDR3 is 15 residues long. With 3 bases removed from V and 8 bases from J, the gap between germline ends came to 17 bases. The DNA for the CDR3 is TGTGCCACCAGCAGTGACAAGGTGGATTGGGAGCCCCAGCATTTT. It encodes CATSSDKVDWEPQHF.

The chain is built from TRBV13 and TRBJ2-7; TRBD2 might be the D (5 bases). Germline CDR1 reads PRHDT; CDR2 reads FYEKMQ (reference sequence). This CDR3 is 13 amino acids long. V was trimmed by 6 bases and J by 7 bases, leaving 16 bases between them. The DNA of the CDR3 is TGTGCCAGCAGGCACGCGGGTTCGGGGGAGCAGTACTTC. Its protein is CASRHAGSGEQYF.

The table lists this clonotype with many counts. The CDR3 here is CASSSGITYEQYF. CDR3 DNA sequence: TGTGCCAGTAGTAGCGGGATCACCTACGAGCAGTACTTC. V and J are TRBV19 and TRBJ2-7, with D possibly TRBD2 on 6 matching bases. Trimming left V 4 bases short and J 2 bases short, with 9 bases between. The germline gives CDR1 LNHDA, CDR2 SQIVND (reference sequence). The CDR3 extends over 13 amino acids. Drawing the rest from reference TRBV19 and TRBJ2-7, the complete variable domain is DGGITQSPKYLFRKEGQNVTLSCEQNLNHDAMYWYRQDPGQGLRLIYYSQIVNDFQKGDIAEGYSVSREKKESFPLTVTSAQKNPTAFYLCASSSGITYEQYFGPGTRLTVT.

This clonotype has more than one count but fewer than ten. CDR3 sequence (DNA): TGTGCCAGCAGCTTAATGGCGGGGGCGACCGGGGAGCTGTTTTTT. It codes for CASSLMAGATGELFF. This chain links TRBV7-3 with TRBJ2-2, with D tentatively TRBD2 (7 bases). The CDR3 sequence is 15 residues long. Germline assignment: CDR1 SGHTA and CDR2 FQGTGA. The V and J ends lost 1 base and 5 bases respectively, with 11 bases between them.

This clonotype was counted many times. The chain carries TRBV20-1 and TRBJ2-1, with D perhaps given as TRBD1 or TRBD2 (6 bases each). Between the trimmed V and J ends, which lost 1 base and 6 bases, there was a span of 22 bases. Germline V gene lookup returns CDR1 DFQATT and CDR2 SNEGSKA (reference sequence). CDR3 size: 17 residues. CDR3 sequence (DNA): TGCAGTGCTAGAGCCGGGGGCGCGGTGGGTTTGGGCAATGAGCAGTTCTTC. It encodes CSARAGGAVGLGNEQFF.